Sequencing of this TCR beta chain was carried out in a study of cytomegalovirus exposure and HLA in healthy donors. CDR3 length: 17 amino acids. V shed 6 bases and J shed 3 bases, with 18 bases lying between them. The germline V gene has CDR1 KGHSH and CDR2 LQKENI. Study results and limitations: Reports state that TCR beta sequences accurately predicted most subjects' HLA-A and HLA-B alleles.

With regard to this clone: Its antigen is not known.

Samples came from healthy bone marrow donors. PCR was performed using 60 Vbeta and 13 Jbeta primers. The table came from immunoSEQ multiplex PCR; TCRdb's copy has only in-frame clones and leaves some out. Of 150,000 to 200,000 clones listed, roughly 83% were seen once; the top ten hold 1.6%. The sequence came from a woman between 50 and 59 years old in good health and CMV-seronegative. Sequencing used PBMCs. The chain carries TRBV18 and TRBJ2-6; tentatively, D is TRBD2 (8 bases). The CDR3 DNA reads as TGTGCCAGCTCGTCCAGGGGGACTAGTTTTGGGGCCAACGTCCTGACTTTC. The encoded protein is CASSSRGTSFGANVLTF.